Listed below are T cell receptor beta chains from one sample, sequenced in a study of T cell responses to AZD1222 COVID-19 vaccine. Assay used: immunoSEQ multiplex PCR; TCRdb lists only in-frame clones, some missing. This table holds roughly 130,000 clones, roughly nine tenths found once. The sequencing used peripheral blood, collected on day 0 of AZD1222 vaccination. These receptors were obtained from an adult in good health. Each CDR3 is given with its conserved first and last residue. The D gene is left open where the match is weak. Clone size, where shown, is once, few, many, or a class for clones that have expanded.

j_call: TRBJ2-3
clone_size: NA
d_call: TRBD2
v_call: TRBV27
cdr3_nt: TGTGCCAGCACCTCCATAGCGGGGGGCACAGATACGCAGTATTTT
cdr3_aa: CASTSIAGGTDTQYF

j_call: TRBJ2-2
clone_size: NA
d_call: NA
v_call: TRBV30
cdr3_nt: TGTGCCTGGAGTGTAGGCCCCCGGGAGCTGTTTTTT
cdr3_aa: CAWSVGPRELFF

j_call: TRBJ1-4
clone_size: NA
d_call: NA
v_call: TRBV7-8
cdr3_nt: TGTGCCAGCAGCTTCGGGAGGGGGGGTAGAGAGGAAAAACTGTTTTTT
cdr3_aa: CASSFGRGGREEKLFF

j_call: TRBJ1-5
clone_size: NA
d_call: NA
v_call: TRBV7-2
cdr3_nt: TGTGCCAGCAGCTTAGGGGGGATTCTCGGCAATCAGCCCCAGCATTTT
cdr3_aa: CASSLGGILGNQPQHF

j_call: TRBJ1-1
clone_size: few
d_call: TRBD1
v_call: TRBV9
cdr3_nt: TGTGCCAGCAGCGCCGGGGTACAGGGGTGGAACACTGAAGCTTTCTTT
cdr3_aa: CASSAGVQGWNTEAFF

j_call: TRBJ2-2
clone_size: NA
d_call: NA
v_call: TRBV30
cdr3_nt: TGTGCCTGGAGGCCAGCAGGGAAGTCGACCACCGGGGAGCTGTTTTTT
cdr3_aa: CAWRPAGKSTTGELFF

j_call: TRBJ2-2
clone_size: NA
d_call: NA
v_call: TRBV5-1
cdr3_nt: TGCGCCAGCACCCCCAGAGGGGTAAACACCGGGGAGCTGTTTTTT
cdr3_aa: CASTPRGVNTGELFF

j_call: TRBJ2-1
clone_size: NA
d_call: TRBD2
v_call: TRBV13
cdr3_nt: TGTGCCAGCAGCTTAGGCGGGGGGGCGTTGAATGAGCAGTTCTTC
cdr3_aa: CASSLGGGALNEQFF

j_call: TRBJ1-2
clone_size: NA
d_call: NA
v_call: TRBV7-3
cdr3_nt: TGTGCCAGCAGCGACAAACAGGGATATGGCTACACCTTC
cdr3_aa: CASSDKQGYGYTF

j_call: TRBJ1-1
clone_size: NA
d_call: TRBD1
v_call: TRBV11-3
cdr3_nt: TGTGCCACCGAACAGGGGGCGGGCACTGAAGCTTTCTTT
cdr3_aa: CATEQGAGTEAFF

j_call: TRBJ2-3
clone_size: NA
d_call: NA
v_call: TRBV5-1
cdr3_nt: TGCGCCAGCAGCTTGGCGGGGGGCACGGATACGCAGTATTTT
cdr3_aa: CASSLAGGTDTQYF

j_call: TRBJ2-7
clone_size: NA
d_call: NA
v_call: TRBV5-4
cdr3_nt: TGTGCCAGCAGCACCAGGGTGTCCCACGAGCAGTACTTC
cdr3_aa: CASSTRVSHEQYF

j_call: TRBJ1-1
clone_size: NA
d_call: NA
v_call: TRBV7-8
cdr3_nt: TGTGCCAGCAGTTCTAGTCAGTCGGGGTTGAACACTGAAGCTTTCTTT
cdr3_aa: CASSSSQSGLNTEAFF

j_call: TRBJ1-1
clone_size: NA
d_call: TRBD1
v_call: TRBV19
cdr3_nt: TGTGCCAGTAGTCCCGGGACAGGGTATTCTAACACTGAAGCTTTCTTT
cdr3_aa: CASSPGTGYSNTEAFF

j_call: TRBJ1-4
clone_size: NA
d_call: NA
v_call: TRBV7-9
cdr3_nt: TGTGCCAGCAGCTTAGGAGGCGGATGGGCTAATGAAAAACTGTTTTTT
cdr3_aa: CASSLGGGWANEKLFF

j_call: TRBJ1-6
clone_size: NA
d_call: TRBD1
v_call: TRBV30
cdr3_nt: TGTGCCTGGAGCCCTAACGACAGGGGAGGTTCACCCCTCCACTTT
cdr3_aa: CAWSPNDRGGSPLHF

j_call: TRBJ2-3
clone_size: NA
d_call: TRBD2
v_call: TRBV29-1
cdr3_nt: TGCAGCGCCCTCTTAGCGGGGGATAGCACAGATACGCAGTATTTT
cdr3_aa: CSALLAGDSTDTQYF

j_call: TRBJ2-7
clone_size: NA
d_call: TRBD1
v_call: TRBV19
cdr3_nt: TGTGCCAGTAGTATAGCTGACAGGGGGTACGAGCAGTACTTC
cdr3_aa: CASSIADRGYEQYF

j_call: TRBJ2-2
clone_size: NA
d_call: TRBD2
v_call: TRBV10-2
cdr3_nt: TGCGCCAGCAGTGAGGCAGGGAGGGACGGAAACACCGGGGAGCTGTTTTTT
cdr3_aa: CASSEAGRDGNTGELFF

j_call: TRBJ2-2
clone_size: NA
d_call: NA
v_call: TRBV4-1
cdr3_nt: TGCGCCAGCAGCCAAGATCGGGCCACCGGGGAGCTGTTTTTT
cdr3_aa: CASSQDRATGELFF

j_call: TRBJ1-4
clone_size: NA
d_call: TRBD1
v_call: TRBV7-2
cdr3_nt: TGTGCCAGCAGCTTAGGACAGGGGCGCCATGAAAAACTGTTTTTT
cdr3_aa: CASSLGQGRHEKLFF

j_call: TRBJ2-4
clone_size: NA
d_call: NA
v_call: TRBV5-1
cdr3_nt: TGCGCCAGCAGCTTGGTCGGATCGTTATCCAAAAACATTCAGTACTTC
cdr3_aa: CASSLVGSLSKNIQYF

j_call: TRBJ2-5
clone_size: NA
d_call: TRBD2
v_call: TRBV19
cdr3_nt: TGTGCCAGTAGTGTGGTAGCGGGGGAGACCCAGTACTTC
cdr3_aa: CASSVVAGETQYF

j_call: TRBJ1-2
clone_size: once
d_call: NA
v_call: TRBV11-1
cdr3_nt: TGTGCCAGCAGCTCGGACCGAATTAACTATGGCTACACCTTC
cdr3_aa: CASSSDRINYGYTF

j_call: TRBJ1-1
clone_size: once
d_call: NA
v_call: TRBV2
cdr3_nt: TGTGCCAGCATGGGGTACGCGACTGAAGCTTTCTTT
cdr3_aa: CASMGYATEAFF

j_call: TRBJ2-1
clone_size: NA
d_call: NA
v_call: TRBV15
cdr3_nt: TGTGCCACCAGCAAGGGGCCCGCCGCCCTCTACAATGAGCAGTTCTTC
cdr3_aa: CATSKGPAALYNEQFF

j_call: TRBJ1-1
clone_size: NA
d_call: NA
v_call: TRBV27
cdr3_nt: TGTGCCAGCAGTTGGGGAGAGGGCACTGAAGCTTTCTTT
cdr3_aa: CASSWGEGTEAFF

j_call: TRBJ1-4
clone_size: NA
d_call: NA
v_call: TRBV6-5
cdr3_nt: TGTGCCAGCAGCCCGGGTGGGACTAATGAAAAACTGTTTTTT
cdr3_aa: CASSPGGTNEKLFF

j_call: TRBJ2-1
clone_size: NA
d_call: TRBD2
v_call: TRBV5-1
cdr3_nt: TGCGCCAGCAGCTCATCTAGCGGGAACTACAATGAGCAGTTCTTC
cdr3_aa: CASSSSSGNYNEQFF

j_call: TRBJ1-1
clone_size: once
d_call: NA
v_call: TRBV12-5
cdr3_nt: TGTGCTAGTGGTTTGGGGGGGGGTTATAACACTGAAGCTTTCTTT
cdr3_aa: CASGLGGGYNTEAFF

j_call: TRBJ1-1
clone_size: few
d_call: TRBD1
v_call: TRBV19
cdr3_nt: TGTGCCAGTAGTACCACCGGGACAGGGAGGGCAGCGGGAGTCACTGAAGCTTTCTTT
cdr3_aa: CASSTTGTGRAAGVTEAFF

j_call: TRBJ1-2
clone_size: once
d_call: NA
v_call: TRBV2
cdr3_nt: TGTGCCAGCAGTGACACCGGGACGGGTGGCTACACCTTC
cdr3_aa: CASSDTGTGGYTF

j_call: TRBJ1-2
clone_size: NA
d_call: TRBD1
v_call: TRBV19
cdr3_nt: TGTGCCAGTAGTATGACAGGGGACTATGGCTACACCTTC
cdr3_aa: CASSMTGDYGYTF

j_call: TRBJ1-6
clone_size: NA
d_call: TRBD1
v_call: TRBV5-1
cdr3_nt: TGCGCCAGCAGCTCCGGACAGGGACGAGGGAATTCACCCCTCCACTTT
cdr3_aa: CASSSGQGRGNSPLHF

j_call: TRBJ1-1
clone_size: NA
d_call: NA
v_call: TRBV9
cdr3_nt: TGTGCCAGCAGCGTGACCCTGAACACTGAAGCTTTCTTT
cdr3_aa: CASSVTLNTEAFF

j_call: TRBJ1-1
clone_size: once
d_call: NA
v_call: TRBV6-5
cdr3_nt: TGTGCCAGCAGTTACTCGTACAGGTTTGAAGCTTTCTTT
cdr3_aa: CASSYSYRFEAFF

j_call: TRBJ1-4
clone_size: NA
d_call: NA
v_call: TRBV6-6
cdr3_nt: TGTGCCAGCAGTAGCCCGCAGGGGCGCGAAAAACTGTTTTTT
cdr3_aa: CASSSPQGREKLFF

j_call: TRBJ1-2
clone_size: NA
d_call: NA
v_call: TRBV18
cdr3_nt: TGTGCCAGCTCACCTGACAGAAACTATGGCTACACCTTC
cdr3_aa: CASSPDRNYGYTF

j_call: TRBJ2-7
clone_size: NA
d_call: TRBD2
v_call: TRBV2
cdr3_nt: TGTGCCAGCAGTGAACAAGCGGGGGGTCCATACGAGCAGTACTTC
cdr3_aa: CASSEQAGGPYEQYF

j_call: TRBJ2-1
clone_size: NA
d_call: TRBD2
v_call: TRBV7-9
cdr3_nt: TGTGCCAGCAGCACCCTAGCGGGAGTCTACGATGAGCAGTTCTTC
cdr3_aa: CASSTLAGVYDEQFF

j_call: TRBJ1-2
clone_size: NA
d_call: TRBD1
v_call: TRBV5-1
cdr3_nt: TGCGCCAGCAGCTCGGAGGGACAGGGACAAGGCTACACCTTC
cdr3_aa: CASSSEGQGQGYTF

j_call: TRBJ2-5
clone_size: once
d_call: NA
v_call: TRBV2
cdr3_nt: TGTGCCAGCAGTGGGGCTAGCAGTGGCGAGACCCAGTACTTC
cdr3_aa: CASSGASSGETQYF

j_call: TRBJ2-3
clone_size: NA
d_call: NA
v_call: TRBV12-3/TRBV12-4
cdr3_nt: TGTGCCAGCAGGCTCGGCAGGGTCAGTACGCAGTATTTT
cdr3_aa: CASRLGRVSTQYF

j_call: TRBJ2-5
clone_size: once
d_call: NA
v_call: TRBV7-9
cdr3_nt: TGTGCCAGCAGCTTTCACGGGGTGGAGACCCAGTACTTC
cdr3_aa: CASSFHGVETQYF

j_call: TRBJ2-5
clone_size: NA
d_call: NA
v_call: TRBV18
cdr3_nt: TGTGCCAGCTCACTATCCGGGTACGGCTCGGAGACCCAGTACTTC
cdr3_aa: CASSLSGYGSETQYF

j_call: TRBJ1-5
clone_size: NA
d_call: NA
v_call: TRBV19
cdr3_nt: TGTGCCAGTAAGAGTAACCAGGGTAATCAGCCCCAGCATTTT
cdr3_aa: CASKSNQGNQPQHF

j_call: TRBJ1-1
clone_size: NA
d_call: NA
v_call: TRBV3-1/TRBV3-2
cdr3_nt: TGTGCCAGCAGCCAAGTTTACAGGGCCACTGAAGCTTTCTTT
cdr3_aa: CASSQVYRATEAFF

j_call: TRBJ1-3
clone_size: NA
d_call: TRBD1
v_call: TRBV2
cdr3_nt: TGTGCCAGCAGTGGTACAGGGGGTGCCTTCTCTGGAAACACCATATATTTT
cdr3_aa: CASSGTGGAFSGNTIYF

j_call: TRBJ1-6
clone_size: once
d_call: NA
v_call: TRBV9
cdr3_nt: TGTGCCAGCAGCGTAGTGCTAAGGGTTAGCTCCTATAATTCACCCCTCCACTTT
cdr3_aa: CASSVVLRVSSYNSPLHF

j_call: TRBJ1-1
clone_size: NA
d_call: NA
v_call: TRBV18
cdr3_nt: TGTGCCAGCTCACCACTGGGGAACACTGAAGCTTTCTTT
cdr3_aa: CASSPLGNTEAFF

j_call: TRBJ1-3
clone_size: NA
d_call: NA
v_call: TRBV2
cdr3_nt: TGTGCCAGCAGTGGGACGGCGACTGGAAACACCATATATTTT
cdr3_aa: CASSGTATGNTIYF